The TCR beta chain under discussion was sequenced for a study of T cells after yellow fever vaccination (dated by TCRdb to the late 2010s). Background on the whole study: The SMART-Seq v4 Ultra Low Input RNA kit was used to prepare libraries from fractions with low cell numbers. To follow T-cell clones before and after primary and booster YFV17D yellow fever vaccination, bulk TCR alpha and beta repertoires were sequenced over time. Two healthy male donors, one aged 18 to 29 and one aged 30 to 40 years, were included in the cohort. Blood was drawn at multiple timepoints before and after primary and secondary immunization, with bulk PBMC replicates and cell subsets isolated. Results the study describes overall, beyond this receptor: Only two donors were included in the study, so the extent to which the findings can be generalized is limited. Compared with the primary T-cell response, the secondary T-cell response was weaker but faster, peaking on day 5 rather than day 15. Because abundant contaminating clonotypes from the bulk population could be contained in FACS-sorted repertoires, computational filtering was required. A small fraction of clonotypes showed up in both the CD4 and CD8 compartments, probably as a result of convergent recombination. Most clones expanded after primary vaccination (around 97% of CD4 and 88% of CD8) were re-detected after the booster, suggesting that broad memory maintenance occurred.

For sequencing, an Illumina NovaSeq 6000 was employed. TCR cDNA was synthesized by 5'RACE template switching, through which a universal primer site and unique molecular identifiers were introduced. Priming of cDNA synthesis was performed from both the TCR alpha and TCR beta constant segments. Libraries were amplified in two PCR steps, with sample barcodes and sequencing adapters added in the second step. Sequencing of libraries was performed on Illumina HiSeq 2500 (2x100 bp) or NovaSeq (2x150 bp). From the authors' description of their analysis: Demultiplexing of reads and collapsing into UMI consensus sequences were performed with MIGEC, and V(D)J alignment was carried out with MiXCR. Clonotypes responding to the vaccine were identified with edgeR on replicate PBMC samples, with the criteria of FDR below 0.01 and a log2 fold change above 5 up to day 15. Each bulk clonotype was labeled CD4 or CD8 based on which sequenced repertoire, CD4 or CD8, contained the clonotype at higher abundance. TCRdb took the public reads, trimmed them with fastp at Q25, ran MiXCR for clone calling and kept in-frame beta chains. Entries that share a CDR3 protein sequence are merged under the most common genes and DNA. The V and J calls follow TCRdb's processing rather than the paper's. The sample table lists hundreds of thousands of distinct CDR3 sequences, about 17% of them with a count of one. The top ten clonotypes cover roughly a sixth of the sample.

A remark on this clonotype: Its specific antigen is unknown. No qualities accompany the bases; no much larger clone lies one base away.

According to the study, the label for this sample's treatment or condition signals: live attenuated yellow fever vaccine strain. At every blood-draw timepoint, two biological replicates of bulk PBMCs were collected. PBMCs were isolated from peripheral blood using a standard Ficoll-Paque protocol. RNA was extracted with TriZol from bulk PBMCs, CD4 and CD8 fractions, and dextramer-positive and dextramer-negative fractions. Deletion took 5 bases off V and 8 bases off J, with a span of 13 bases between the germline ends. The CDR3 starts with the cysteine, ends with the phenylalanine, and has 13 residues. Only the CDR3 part of the read is kept: 39 bases, read in frame from the first base. The CDR1 and CDR2 encoded by the germline V gene (reference sequence) are MNHEY and SMNVEV.

The receptor comes from a man aged 18 to 29 who received the YFV17D yellow fever vaccine. The rearrangement joined TRBV27 to TRBJ2-1; a tentative D call is TRBD1 (6 bases match). The material was PBMCs, obtained before the yellow fever booster vaccination. CDR3 protein: CASSPDRWDEQFF. In nucleotides, the sequence is TGTGCCAGCAGTCCCGACAGGTGGGATGAGCAGTTCTTC.